Only a few counts were recorded for the clone carrying this T cell receptor (beta chain). Data came from immunoSEQ multiplex PCR; TCRdb stores just in-frame clones and leaves some out. The sample consists of about 240,000 clones, around four fifths of them appearing once. The sample originates from a study of blood T cell repertoires in COVID-19. This CDR3 spans 14 amino acids. Trimming stripped 0 bases from V and 3 bases from J, with 5 bases between. Germline lookup yields CDR1 MGHDK and CDR2 SYGVNS. This chain uses TRBV25-1 with TRBJ1-4; D uncertain. This clonotype was sampled from a woman in her sixties with active or convalescent COVID-19. The sample consisted of peripheral blood. The DNA of the CDR3 is TGTGCCAGCAGTGAATATACGGCTAATGAAAAACTGTTTTTT. Protein sequence: CASSEYTANEKLFF.